This entry features one T cell receptor (beta chain) sequence. The antigen remains undetermined. Assay: immunoSEQ multiplex PCR; the TCRdb copy retains only in-frame clones and omits some. The sample has roughly 23,000 clones; approximately 74% are singletons. V was trimmed by 8 bases and J by 3 bases, leaving 8 bases between them. The length of the CDR3 is 11 residues. The germline V gene encodes CDR1 GTSNPN and CDR2 SVGIG (reference sequence). The data derive from a study of vaccination effects on CD4 cells after COVID-19. On the study more broadly: Participants were vaccinated with two doses of either the BNT162b2 or mRNA-1273 vaccine.

Expansion with viral peptide pools was applied to antigen-specific CD4+ T cells by the ViraFEST assay prior to sequencing. Subsequent to roughly 9 days of culture, CD4+ T cells were isolated. The study found no prior SARS-CoV-2 infection in the vaccine recipients, who tested negative for nucleocapsid antibodies. The sequence came from a human donor who received a COVID-19 vaccine. The V and J genes are TRBV30 and TRBJ1-3, with D possibly TRBD1 on 5 matching bases. Sample: CD4+ T cells from PBMCs cultured with HCoV-NL63 spike peptides, taken before COVID-19 vaccination. CDR3 DNA sequence: TGTGCCCTAAGGGGTGGAAACACCATATATTTT. This sequence encodes CALRGGNTIYF. Based on the CDR3 plus reference TRBV30 and TRBJ1-3, the full variable domain is SQTIHQWPATLVQPVGSPLSLECTVEGTSNPNLYWYRQAAGRGLQLLFYSVGIGQISSEVPQNLSASRPQDRQFILSSKKLLLSDSGFYLCALRGGNTIYFGEGSWLTVV.